The 24 T cell receptor beta chains listed next were all sequenced from one sample in a study of blood T cell repertoires in COVID-19 (dated by TCRdb to the early 2020s). The library was generated by the immunoSEQ multiplex PCR assay. TCRdb holds this immuneACCESS table with in-frame rearrangements only. Some clones are missing; in checked studies, unresolved V genes explain under half, and the rest has no known cause. The sample table lists over 150,000 clones, approximately 82% of them with a count of one. Roughly 6.9% of the sample rests with the top ten. The sequenced material came from peripheral blood. These TCRs come from a human donor with acute or convalescent COVID-19. The donor label of this sample is uncertain.

This sequence joins TRBV15 and TRBJ2-3; D might be TRBD2 (5 bases). The CDR3 is made up of 12 amino acids. V lost 0 bases and J lost 14, with 12 bases in between. From germline, CDR1 is LNHNV and CDR2 YYDKDF (reference sequence). CDR3 sequence reads: CATSRDEGSSYF. The CDR3 DNA reads as TGTGCCACCAGCAGAGATGAGGGTTCCTCGTATTTT.

V and J are TRBV29-1 and TRBJ1-2; TRBD1 agrees at 9 bases. The CDR3 runs to 12 residues. Germline V gene lookup returns CDR1 SQVTM and CDR2 ANQGSEA. Unmatched junction bases numbered 5, after V lost 4 bases and J lost 8 bases. The CDR3 region is CSVGDRVQGYTF. CDR3 coding DNA: TGCAGCGTTGGGGACAGGGTACAGGGCTACACCTTC.

The CDR3 DNA reads TGTGCCAGCTTGAGCAGGGGCACTGAAGCTTTCTTT. Translation gives CASLSRGTEAFF. The chain carries TRBV28 and TRBJ1-1, with a tentative D call TRBD1 (6 bases). Germline CDR1 and CDR2: MDHEN and SYDVKM. The CDR3 consists of 12 residues. V was cut by 8 bases and J by 4 bases, with 11 bases left in between. The whole variable domain, remainder taken from reference TRBV28 and TRBJ1-1, is DVKVTQSSRYLVKRTGEKVFLECVQDMDHENMFWYRQDPGLGLRLIYFSYDVKMKEKGDIPEGYSVSREKKERFSLILESASTNQTSMYLCASLSRGTEAFFGQGTRLTVV.

The chain links TRBV5-4 to TRBJ2-3; 8 bases match TRBD1. The germline CDR1 and CDR2 sequences are SGHNT and YYREEE (reference sequence). The CDR3 runs 12 residues. The ends lost 0 bases at V and 13 bases at J; junction bases unmatched: 4. The DNA for the CDR3 is TGTGCCAGCAGCTTGGACAGGGGGAATGAGTATTTT. Translation: CASSLDRGNEYF.

This clone was counted a single time. This chain uses TRBV5-8 with TRBJ1-3; 8 nucleotides align to TRBD1. The junction had 10 bases not matched to a gene; V was cut back by 0 bases and J by 14 bases. Germline assignment: CDR1 SGHTS and CDR2 YDEGEE. The length of the CDR3 is 14 residues. CDR3 sequence (DNA): TGTGCCAGCAGCTTGGGGGACAGGACAACCTCAGTATATTTT. This encodes CASSLGDRTTSVYF.

This clone was recorded a few times. This chain connects TRBV7-3 to TRBJ2-1; no firm D call. Germline V gene sequence: CDR1 SGHTA, CDR2 FQGTGA. Trimming cost V 5 bases and J 7 bases, with 15 bases left between them. The CDR3 is 14 amino acids. This CDR3 is CASSPWAGRNEQFF. Written as DNA, the CDR3 is TGTGCCAGCAGCCCGTGGGCAGGAAGGAATGAGCAGTTCTTC.

The V call is TRBV6-1, the J call TRBJ2-3, with 13 nucleotides matching TRBD2. Germline CDR1 MNHNS, CDR2 SASEGT. Trimming cost V 2 bases and J 0 bases; bases outside gene matches: 8. The CDR3 totals 19 residues. The CDR3 region is CASSEPGLAGITSTDTQYF. The CDR3 DNA follows: TGTGCCAGCAGTGAACCGGGACTAGCGGGGATAACTAGCACAGATACGCAGTATTTT.

This sequence joins TRBV19 and TRBJ2-2, with a weak D call TRBD1 (5 bases). The ends were cut back, 3 bases at V and 1 base at J, with 12 bases in the middle. Germline-derived CDR1 and CDR2 are LNHDA and SQIVND (reference sequence). The CDR3 spans 16 residues. DNA of the CDR3: TGTGCCAGTAGTATGGTCGACAGCGAGAACACCGGGGAGCTGTTTTTT. Its protein is CASSMVDSENTGELFF.

The chain joins TRBV6-5 to TRBJ1-1; the D gene is possibly TRBD1 (6 bases). Trimming took off 7 bases at V and 3 bases at J, with 15 bases between the two ends. This CDR3 is built from 14 residues. CDR1 and CDR2 from the germline V gene are MNHEY and SVGAGI. The CDR3 spells CASTRGGVDTEAFF. As DNA, the CDR3 is TGTGCCAGCACCCGAGGGGGGGTAGACACTGAAGCTTTCTTT.

The chain uses TRBV5-1 and TRBJ1-1, with D possibly being TRBD1 (5 bases). The CDR3 loop spans 12 amino acids. The ends were cut back, 0 bases at V and 11 bases at J, with 11 bases in the middle. Per germline, CDR1 SGHRS and CDR2 YFSETQ. CDR3 sequence (DNA): TGCGCCAGCAGCTTGGAGGGGACTGGGGCTTTCTTT. It codes for CASSLEGTGAFF.

CDR3 in amino acids: CASSFYTTDTQYF. The CDR3 DNA reads TGTGCCAGCAGCTTTTACACCACAGATACGCAGTATTTT. The rearrangement links TRBV7-9 to TRBJ2-3; D call uncertain. The CDR3 length is 13 residues. Trimming took off 3 bases at V and 2 bases at J, with 6 bases between the two ends. Germline V gives CDR1 SEHNR, CDR2 FQNEAQ (reference sequence).

The V and J genes are TRBV2 and TRBJ1-1; D perhaps matches TRBD1 (6 bases). CDR1 SNHLY and CDR2 FYNNEI come from the germline V gene. The CDR3 consists of 16 residues. Trimming took off 5 bases at V and 1 base at J, with 17 bases between the two ends. This chain's CDR3 is CASSSSGGLRNTEAFF. The CDR3 DNA follows: TGTGCCAGCAGTTCTAGTGGGGGCCTCAGGAACACTGAAGCTTTCTTT.

The V gene is TRBV2, the J gene TRBJ1-3; tentative D call: TRBD1 (5 bases). CDR1 and CDR2 from the germline V gene are SNHLY and FYNNEI. CDR3 size: 12 residues. V was cut by 1 base and J by 8 bases, with 6 bases left in between. In nucleotides, the CDR3 is TGTGCCAGCAGTGAAGGGGGCTACACCATATATTTT. This translates into CASSEGGYTIYF.

The chain employs TRBV7-9 and TRBJ2-3; D might be TRBD2 (5 bases). The CDR3 length is 13 residues. V shed 8 bases and J shed 0 bases, with 9 bases lying between them. Per germline, CDR1 SEHNR and CDR2 FQNEAQ (reference sequence). CDR3 coding DNA: TGTGCCAGCGAGGGATGGAGCACAGATACGCAGTATTTT. Translation: CASEGWSTDTQYF.

This clone appeared a single time. The gene calls are TRBV5-4 and TRBJ2-5; 9 nucleotides line up with TRBD2. The CDR3 loop spans 15 amino acids. Trimming at V came to 2 bases and at J to 2 bases, leaving 4 bases not matched to a gene. Germline values: CDR1 SGHNT, CDR2 YYREEE (reference sequence). The CDR3 nucleotides read TGTGCCAGCAGCTTTCTAGCGGGGATGCAAGAGACCCAGTACTTC. Translated, it gives CASSFLAGMQETQYF.

The chain joins TRBV28 to TRBJ1-1; 8 bases match TRBD1. This CDR3 has 16 amino acids. Germline V gene data show CDR1 as MDHEN and CDR2 as SYDVKM. Unmatched junction bases numbered 12, after V lost 2 bases and J lost 7 bases. Written as DNA, the CDR3 is TGTGCCAGCAGTTTACAGGCAGGGGGCGCCCGGAATGAAGCTTTCTTT. Translation gives CASSLQAGGARNEAFF.

This rearrangement joins TRBV6-1 to TRBJ2-1, with 9 bases identical to TRBD2. Per germline, CDR1 MNHNS and CDR2 SASEGT. This CDR3 contains 16 residues. Germline trimming cut 2 bases from V and 9 bases from J; bases unmatched to any gene: 11. As DNA, the CDR3 is TGTGCCAGCAGTGAATCGGGCGGGAGGGGCGTGGGTGAGCAGTTCTTC. Amino acids: CASSESGGRGVGEQFF.

The CDR3: CASSLWDKENYGYTF. For the CDR3, the DNA is TGTGCCAGCAGTTTATGGGACAAAGAGAACTATGGCTACACCTTC. This rearrangement joins TRBV28 to TRBJ1-2, with D possibly TRBD1 on 5 matching bases. V lost 0 bases and J lost 2, with 10 bases in between. The germline CDR1 and CDR2 sequences are MDHEN and SYDVKM. The CDR3 is made up of 15 amino acids.

J is TRBJ1-3 and V is TRBV2; 7 bases line up with TRBD1. The CDR3 sequence is 16 residues long. V shed 9 bases and J 1 base; nucleotides not matched to a gene: 12. Per germline, CDR1 SNHLY and CDR2 FYNNEI. CDR3 amino acids: CASTRDRGASGNTIYF. The CDR3, as DNA: TGTGCCAGTACCCGGGACAGAGGGGCTTCTGGAAACACCATATATTTT.

The sample holds a few counts of this clone. The CDR3 region has the DNA TGCAGCGTTGAAGAGGGCAGGGGGCAGAGCAATGAGCAGTTCTTC. It codes for CSVEEGRGQSNEQFF. The chain has TRBV29-1 and TRBJ2-1; 8 positions agree with TRBD1. This CDR3 comprises 15 residues. Germline lookup yields CDR1 SQVTM and CDR2 ANQGSEA. Trimming removed 0 bases from V and 6 bases from J; junction bases left unmatched: 7.

This chain joins TRBV11-2 and TRBJ2-7, with D maybe TRBD2 (5 bases). This CDR3 contains 14 residues. The V and J ends lost 5 bases and 1 base respectively, with 12 bases between them. CDR1 is SGHAT and CDR2 is FQNNGV in the germline V gene. This CDR3 reads CASSRGPVSYEQYF. CDR3 nucleotide sequence: TGTGCCAGCAGCCGAGGGCCAGTTTCCTACGAGCAGTACTTC.

This chain links TRBV9 with TRBJ2-1, with TRBD2 matching over 8 bases. Trimming at V came to 5 bases and at J to 7 bases, leaving 8 bases not matched to a gene. Germline CDR1 is SGDLS and CDR2 is YYNGEE. This CDR3 region has 14 residues. The CDR3 here is CASRLGLADNEQFF. The CDR3, as DNA: TGTGCCAGCAGATTAGGACTAGCTGATAATGAGCAGTTCTTC.

The V gene is TRBV30, the J gene TRBJ1-1; TRBD1 might be the D (6 bases). The CDR3 is 12 amino acids. CDR1 and CDR2 from the germline V gene are GTSNPN and SVGIG (reference sequence). V lost 4 bases to trimming and J lost 6 bases, with 12 bases between them. The CDR3 loop is CAWTGQFAEAFF. DNA for the CDR3: TGTGCCTGGACTGGACAGTTTGCTGAAGCTTTCTTT.

This clone has only a few counts. J is TRBJ2-5 and V is TRBV19, with 7 bases fitting TRBD1. The CDR3 is made up of 17 amino acids. The V gene end was trimmed by 3 bases and the J gene end by 2 bases; junction bases not matched to a gene: 12. The germline CDR1 and CDR2 sequences are LNHDA and SQIVND (reference sequence). Here the CDR3 DNA reads TGTGCCAGTAGTATCAAGAGAACAGACAGGGATCAAGAGACCCAGTACTTC. Translated, it gives CASSIKRTDRDQETQYF.